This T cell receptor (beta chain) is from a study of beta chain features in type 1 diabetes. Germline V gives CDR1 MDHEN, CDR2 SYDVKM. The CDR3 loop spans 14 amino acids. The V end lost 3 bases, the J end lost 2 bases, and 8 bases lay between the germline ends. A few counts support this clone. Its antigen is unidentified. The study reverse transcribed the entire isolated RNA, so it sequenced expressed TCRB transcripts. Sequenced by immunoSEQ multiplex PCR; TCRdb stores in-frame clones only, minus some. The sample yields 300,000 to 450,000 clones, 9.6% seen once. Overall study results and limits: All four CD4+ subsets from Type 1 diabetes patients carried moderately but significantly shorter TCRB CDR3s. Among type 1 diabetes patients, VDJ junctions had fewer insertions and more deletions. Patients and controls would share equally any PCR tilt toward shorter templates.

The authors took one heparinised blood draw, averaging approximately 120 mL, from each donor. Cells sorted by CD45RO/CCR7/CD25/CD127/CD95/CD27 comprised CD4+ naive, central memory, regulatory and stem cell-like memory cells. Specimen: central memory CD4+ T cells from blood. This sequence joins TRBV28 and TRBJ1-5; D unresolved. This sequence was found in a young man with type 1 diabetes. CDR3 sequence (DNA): TGTGCCAGCAGTTTGTCGGCCGGCAATCAGCCCCAGCATTTT. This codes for CASSLSAGNQPQHF.